This TCR beta chain was retrieved from a study of blood T cell repertoires in COVID-19. Turning to the study itself: COVID-19 samples from acute and convalescent phases originated in the United States, Italy and Spain.

CDR3 length: 13 residues. V shed 2 bases and J shed 2 bases, with 8 bases lying between them. Germline V CDR1 and CDR2: SGHNT, YYREEE (reference sequence). This clone has only a few counts. The authors' processing: Amplification from reference gene primers served as the basis for estimated nucleated cell counts. TCRdb's copy holds only in-frame clones and misses some; the assay was immunoSEQ multiplex PCR. Clone size and V and J calls were adopted from that table, with D and trimming inferred from the DNA. The sample comprises some 350,000 clones, 85% to 90% of which are singletons, and 0.95% to 1.1% rests with the top ten. Those who participated ranged in age from roughly 18 to 89 years and resided in under 25 US areas. Either two negative PCRs, clearance, or symptom resolution qualified Cohort 3 donors as recovered.

The sequenced sample was PBMCs or T cells enriched from blood (not recorded which). The TCR was taken from a man aged 18 to 30 who had recovered from COVID-19. The chain couples TRBV5-4 to TRBJ2-7; D is ambiguous. The chain's CDR3 is CASSFGDTYEQYF. The DNA for the CDR3 is TGTGCCAGCAGCTTTGGCGACACCTACGAGCAGTACTTC. The complete variable domain, with remaining parts taken from reference TRBV5-4 and TRBJ2-7, reads ETGVTQSPTHLIKTRGQQVTLRCSSQSGHNTVSWYQQALGQGPQFIFQYYREEENGRGNFPPRFSGLQFPNYSSELNVNALELDDSALYLCASSFGDTYEQYFGPGTRLTVT.